The 9 T cell receptor beta chains given below trace back to one sample, sequenced in a study of blood T cell repertoires in COVID-19. Produced via immunoSEQ multiplex PCR; TCRdb's table is partial and in-frame only. The data contain about 23,000 clones, approximately 90% of them singletons. The sequencing sample was made of peripheral blood. The receptors here all came from a human donor in a cohort sampled during active COVID-19.

The V gene is TRBV24-1, the J gene TRBJ2-2, with D tentatively TRBD2 (5 bases). The V gene lost 4 bases and the J gene lost 4 bases, with 15 bases spanning the gap. Germline values: CDR1 KGHDR, CDR2 SFDVKD. The CDR3 is 16 residues long. This CDR3 reads CATSEERPPLTGELFF. As DNA, the CDR3 is TGTGCCACCAGTGAGGAGCGGCCCCCTCTCACCGGGGAGCTGTTTTTT.

The V gene is TRBV19, the J gene TRBJ1-5; 8 bases match TRBD1. After removal of 5 bases from V and 1 base from J, the junction contained 10 bases not matched to a gene. The CDR3 has 17 residues. The germline V gene encodes CDR1 LNHDA and CDR2 SQIVND (reference sequence). The CDR3 is CASSSGQEATSNQPQHF. The CDR3 region has the DNA TGTGCCAGTAGTTCGGGACAGGAGGCTACAAGCAATCAGCCCCAGCATTTT.

The chain joins TRBV7-2 to TRBJ2-1; TRBD2 agrees at 7 bases. The V gene end was trimmed by 6 bases and the J gene end by 10 bases; junction bases not matched to a gene: 15. The CDR3 totals 15 residues. Germline V lookup: CDR1 SGHTA, CDR2 FQGNSA. CDR3 region: CASSLMRGGSGEQFF. The CDR3 nucleotides are TGTGCCAGCAGTCTTATGCGGGGCGGGAGTGGGGAGCAGTTCTTC. Complete variable domain (other parts from reference TRBV7-2 and TRBJ2-1): GAGVSQSPSNKVTEKGKDVELRCDPISGHTALYWYRQSLGQGLEFLIYFQGNSAPDKSGLPSDRFSAERTGGSVSTLTIQRTQQEDSAVYLCASSLMRGGSGEQFFGPGTRLTVL.

This chain joins TRBV5-1 and TRBJ2-5; no clear D. Germline CDR1 and CDR2: SGHRS and YFSETQ. Deletions cut 1 base from V and 5 bases from J, with 15 bases between. The CDR3 totals 15 residues. CDR3 amino acids: CASSLIGDDRETQYF. The CDR3 bases are TGCGCCAGCAGCTTGATAGGAGACGACCGGGAGACCCAGTACTTC.

V and J are TRBV3-1 (or the pseudogene TRBV3-2) and TRBJ1-2; weak D call: TRBD1 (6 bases). The CDR3 sequence is 15 residues long. In germline, CDR1 is LGHDT, CDR2 YNNKEL (reference sequence). V shed 4 bases and J shed 4 bases, with 16 bases lying between them. The CDR3 spells CASSLGHLPGYGYTF. The CDR3 DNA follows: TGTGCCAGCAGCCTGGGACACCTCCCTGGCTATGGCTACACCTTC.

This chain uses TRBV3-1 (or the pseudogene TRBV3-2) with TRBJ2-7; D remains unclear. The CDR3 is made up of 14 amino acids. Trimming cost V 1 base and J 7 bases, with 14 bases left between them. Germline V gene data show CDR1 as LGHDT and CDR2 as YNNKEL (reference sequence). The CDR3 sequence: CASSQGISASEQYF. The CDR3 DNA reads as TGTGCCAGCAGCCAAGGAATCAGCGCCTCGGAGCAGTACTTC.

J is TRBJ2-5 and V is TRBV28, with TRBD1 matching over 10 bases. The V gene's germline CDR1 is MDHEN and CDR2 SYDVKM. J lost 5 bases, V lost 1 base, and 7 bases had no gene match. The CDR3 has 16 amino acids. This CDR3 reads CASSLFTDRGLETQYF. DNA of the CDR3: TGTGCCAGCAGTTTATTCACCGACAGGGGGCTGGAGACCCAGTACTTC.

The rearrangement joins TRBV4-1 to TRBJ2-7, with a tentative D call TRBD1 (6 bases). Germline loops: CDR1 MGHRA, CDR2 YSYEKL. The ends were cut back, 0 bases at V and 6 bases at J, with 12 bases in the middle. The CDR3 is made up of 14 amino acids. The CDR3 loop reads CASSQEERGTEQYF. CDR3 in DNA: TGCGCCAGCAGCCAAGAAGAGAGGGGGACCGAGCAGTACTTC.

The chain carries TRBV6-6 and TRBJ2-2, with 7 bases aligning to TRBD1. V was clipped by 9 bases and J by 4 bases; unmatched bases: 14. CDR3 length: 16 amino acids. Germline CDR1 reads MNHNY; CDR2 reads SVGAGI (reference sequence). The CDR3 protein is CARADDRDSSTGELFF. DNA for the CDR3: TGTGCCAGGGCCGATGACAGGGATAGTAGCACCGGGGAGCTGTTTTTT.